Here is one TCR beta chain with its context. Original handling: Estimation of nucleated cell counts relied on the amplification of reference gene primers. Some clones are missing from TCRdb's copy, which holds only in-frame ones; the method was immunoSEQ multiplex PCR. The D gene and trimming were derived from the DNA, and the V and J assignments and clone size from that table. Altogether 90,000 to 120,000 clones are present, roughly four fifths being singletons, with the ten largest covering about 4.8%. This entry belongs to a study of blood T cell repertoires in COVID-19. Overall study: Sites in the United States, Italy and Spain provided acute and convalescent COVID-19 samples. PBMCs, B-cell-depleted T cells, or T cells were the source of the cDNA or gDNA that made up the material.

Trimming took 4 bases from V and 1 from J; bases not matched to a gene: 2. The CDR3 covers 14 residues. Germline assignment: CDR1 SGHNT and CDR2 YYREEE (reference sequence). The chain couples TRBV5-4 to TRBJ1-3, with TRBD1 identical over 7 bases. The clonotype was recovered from a man between 60 and 70 years old with acute or convalescent COVID-19. The source material was peripheral blood. The CDR3 coding sequence is TGTGCCAGCAGCGGGACAGATTCTGGAAACACCATATATTTT. Encoded protein: CASSGTDSGNTIYF.